These T cell receptor beta chains were read from a single sample in a study of cytomegalovirus exposure and HLA in healthy donors. Libraries were prepared by immunoSEQ multiplex PCR; TCRdb keeps only in-frame clonotypes and omits some of them. The sample yields 130,000 to 150,000 clones, roughly 79% seen once. The sequencing sample was made of PBMCs. These TCRs come from a middle-aged woman in good health and CMV-seropositive. CDR3s include the opening cysteine and the closing phenylalanine or tryptophan. The D gene is left open where the match is weak. Rows may omit the clone size; those that give it use once, few, many or a size class.

V,J,D,size,DNA,CDR3
TRBV9,TRBJ2-1,TRBD2,once,TGTGCCAGCAGCGTAGGACTAGCGGGGGGAGCGGACAATGAGCAGTTCTTC,CASSVGLAGGADNEQFF
TRBV30,TRBJ1-2,TRBD1,.,TGTGCCTGGGACAGGGGGTCGGATGGCTACACCTTC,CAWDRGSDGYTF
TRBV6-5,TRBJ2-1,TRBD1,.,TGTGCCAGCAGGAACAGGGGGGAAATCTACAATGAGCAGTTCTTC,CASRNRGEIYNEQFF
TRBV27,TRBJ2-7,.,once,TGTGCCAGCAGTTTGGGCAGGGGCTCCTACGAGCAGTACTTC,CASSLGRGSYEQYF
TRBV6-6,TRBJ2-7,TRBD2,.,TGTGCCAGCAGCCTAATTAGCGGGGGCTCCTACGAGCAGTACTTC,CASSLISGGSYEQYF
TRBV2,TRBJ1-5,.,few,TGTGCCAGCACCCCCCCGGGAGGGAGGGCCAATCAGCCCCAGCATTTT,CASTPPGGRANQPQHF
TRBV4-1,TRBJ2-7,TRBD1,.,TGCGCCAGCAGCCTACAGACAGGGGCCTACGAGCAGTACTTC,CASSLQTGAYEQYF
TRBV10-2,TRBJ2-7,.,.,TGCGCCAGCAACTCAGGGCAGTTTCCCGAGCAGTACTTC,CASNSGQFPEQYF
TRBV18,TRBJ2-5,.,.,TGTGCCAGCTCACCTCGGGGCCAAGAGACCCAGTACTTC,CASSPRGQETQYF
TRBV29-1,TRBJ1-2,.,.,TGCAGCGCGAGAATATTGGGGGACACGATAAACTATGGCTACACCTTC,CSARILGDTINYGYTF
TRBV7-9,TRBJ1-4,TRBD1,few,TGTGCCAGCAGCTTAGGGGGACAGGGGGCGCGGAGTGAAAAACTGTTTTTT,CASSLGGQGARSEKLFF
TRBV5-1,TRBJ1-4,TRBD1,.,TGCGCCAGCAGCTTGGATTCGGGGACAGTTAATGAAAAACTGTTTTTT,CASSLDSGTVNEKLFF
TRBV27,TRBJ2-5,.,once,TGTGCCAGCAGCCAATACTCATCCCGGGACACCTCAAGGGCGACCCAGTACTTC,CASSQYSSRDTSRATQYF
TRBV5-4,TRBJ2-7,TRBD1,.,TGTGCCAGCAGCGAACAACCCGGACAGGGTGAGCAGTACTTC,CASSEQPGQGEQYF
TRBV29-1,TRBJ2-7,.,.,TGTAGCGTTGAAACGGGGGCCTACGAGCAGTACTTC,CSVETGAYEQYF
TRBV4-1,TRBJ1-4,.,.,TGCGCCAGCAGCCAAGTATACTCGGGACACCTGTTTTTT,CASSQVYSGHLFF
TRBV4-2,TRBJ2-7,TRBD1,.,TGTGCCAGCAGCCGGGGGACAGGGACGGACTTGGACGAGCAGTACTTC,CASSRGTGTDLDEQYF
TRBV29-1,TRBJ1-1,.,.,TGCAGCGTCATACCGCCGGGGTTCTTCGGGGCTTTCTTT,CSVIPPGFFGAFF
TRBV6-4,TRBJ2-7,.,once,TGTGCCAGCAGTGACTCTAGGGGTTCGCCCTACGAGCAGTACTTC,CASSDSRGSPYEQYF